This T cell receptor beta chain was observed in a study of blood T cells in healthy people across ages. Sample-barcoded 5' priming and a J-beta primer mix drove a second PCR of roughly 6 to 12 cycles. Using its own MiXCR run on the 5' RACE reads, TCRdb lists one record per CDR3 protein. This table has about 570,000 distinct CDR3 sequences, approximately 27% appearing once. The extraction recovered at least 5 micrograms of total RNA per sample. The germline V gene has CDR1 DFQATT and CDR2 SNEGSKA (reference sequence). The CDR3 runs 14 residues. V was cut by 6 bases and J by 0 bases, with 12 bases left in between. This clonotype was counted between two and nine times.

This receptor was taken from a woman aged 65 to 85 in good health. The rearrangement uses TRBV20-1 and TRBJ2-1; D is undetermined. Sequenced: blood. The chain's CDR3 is CSASYFSSYNEQFF. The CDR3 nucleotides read TGCAGTGCCAGCTATTTCTCCTCCTACAATGAGCAGTTCTTC.